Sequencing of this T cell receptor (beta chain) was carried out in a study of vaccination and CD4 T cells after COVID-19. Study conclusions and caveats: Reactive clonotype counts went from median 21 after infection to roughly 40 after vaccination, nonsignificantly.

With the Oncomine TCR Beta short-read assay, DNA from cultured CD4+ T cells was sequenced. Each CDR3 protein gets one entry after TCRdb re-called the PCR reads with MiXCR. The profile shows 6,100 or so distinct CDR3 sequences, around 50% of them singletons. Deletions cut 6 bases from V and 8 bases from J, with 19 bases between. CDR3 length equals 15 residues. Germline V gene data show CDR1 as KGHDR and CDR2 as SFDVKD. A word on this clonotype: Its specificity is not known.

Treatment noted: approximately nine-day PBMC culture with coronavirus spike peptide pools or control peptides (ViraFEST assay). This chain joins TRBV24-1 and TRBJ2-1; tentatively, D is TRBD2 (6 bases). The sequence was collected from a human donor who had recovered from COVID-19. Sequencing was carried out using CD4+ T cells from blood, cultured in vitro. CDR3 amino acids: CATSRETGTGDEQFF. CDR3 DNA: TGTGCCACCAGTCGGGAGACGGGGACGGGGGATGAGCAGTTCTTC.